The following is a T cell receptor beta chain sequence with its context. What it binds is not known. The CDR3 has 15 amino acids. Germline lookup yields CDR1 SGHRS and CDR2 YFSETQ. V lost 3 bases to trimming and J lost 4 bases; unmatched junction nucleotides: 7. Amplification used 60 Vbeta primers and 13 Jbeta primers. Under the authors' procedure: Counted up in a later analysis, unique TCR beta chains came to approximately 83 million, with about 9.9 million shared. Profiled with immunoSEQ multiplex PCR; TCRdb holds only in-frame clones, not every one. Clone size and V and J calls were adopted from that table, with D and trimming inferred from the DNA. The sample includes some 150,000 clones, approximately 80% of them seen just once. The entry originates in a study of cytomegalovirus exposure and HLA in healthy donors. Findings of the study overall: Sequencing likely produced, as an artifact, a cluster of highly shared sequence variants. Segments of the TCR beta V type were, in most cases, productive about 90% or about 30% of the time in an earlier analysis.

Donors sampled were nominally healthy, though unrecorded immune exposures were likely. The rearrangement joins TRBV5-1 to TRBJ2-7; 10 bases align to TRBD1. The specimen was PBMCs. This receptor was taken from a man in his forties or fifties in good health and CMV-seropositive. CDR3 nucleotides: TGCGCCAGCAGCTGGGTGGGGACAGGGGCGTACGAGCAGTACTTC. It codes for CASSWVGTGAYEQYF.